This T cell receptor (beta chain) was sequenced during a study of blood T cell repertoires in COVID-19. Turning to the study itself: Acute and convalescent COVID-19 samples came from the United States, Italy and Spain. In each case, the material was cDNA or gDNA derived from T cells, B-cell-depleted T cells, or PBMCs.

The CDR3 is 16 residues long. The J segment lost 8 bases and the V segment lost 2 bases, leaving 10 bases of the junction unmatched. CDR1 LGHNA and CDR2 YNFKEQ come from the germline V gene. This clone was observed once. As processed by the authors: From reference gene primer amplification, estimates of nucleated cell counts were derived. Sequencing used immunoSEQ multiplex PCR; TCRdb keeps in-frame clones, though not all of them. The V and J calls and clone size were taken over from that table, and D and trimming were inferred from the DNA. The table shows a few hundred thousand clones, with more than 65% occurring only once.

The chain uses TRBV4-2 and TRBJ2-1; 9 bases are a match to TRBD1. This receptor was identified in a woman aged 60 to 75 with acute or convalescent COVID-19. Material: peripheral blood. The CDR3 bases are TGTGCCAGCAGCCAACCACCGGGACAGGGCACCTATGAGCAGTTCTTC. Protein product: CASSQPPGQGTYEQFF.